Listed below are T cell receptor beta chains from one sample, sequenced in a study of T cell responses to AZD1222 COVID-19 vaccine. Repertoires were generated with immunoSEQ multiplex PCR, while TCRdb's copy carries only in-frame clones and drops some. The repertoire holds roughly 99,000 clones, with about 90% as singletons. The sequencing here drew on peripheral blood, taken on day 0 of AZD1222 vaccination. The receptor source for this set is an adult in good health. The CDR3 runs from the conserved cysteine through the conserved F or W. The D gene is left open where the match is weak.

J: TRBJ2-3
D: NA
V: TRBV15
CDR3: CATSPSLSDTQYF
DNA: TGTGCCACCAGCCCTAGTTTGTCAGATACGCAGTATTTT

J: TRBJ2-5
D: NA
V: TRBV7-3
CDR3: CASSPLGSGGGGLGQETQYF
DNA: TGTGCCAGCAGCCCCCTGGGCTCCGGGGGCGGGGGACTTGGCCAAGAGACCCAGTACTTC

J: TRBJ2-5
D: NA
V: TRBV7-9
CDR3: CASSSLAYETQYF
DNA: TGTGCCAGCAGCTCCCTAGCGTACGAGACCCAGTACTTC

J: TRBJ2-7
D: NA
V: TRBV29-1
CDR3: CSVPATGTSYSYEQYF
DNA: TGCAGCGTTCCAGCAACAGGGACCTCCTATTCTTACGAGCAGTACTTC

J: TRBJ2-2
D: TRBD2
V: TRBV27
CDR3: CASSFSSGTGELFF
DNA: TGTGCCAGCAGTTTTTCTAGCGGAACCGGGGAGCTGTTTTTT

J: TRBJ1-4
D: TRBD1
V: TRBV5-6
CDR3: CASGETGTNEKLFF
DNA: TGTGCCAGCGGGGAGACAGGGACTAATGAAAAACTGTTTTTT

J: TRBJ1-4
D: NA
V: TRBV28
CDR3: CASRSTQLPREKLFF
DNA: TGTGCCAGCAGATCTACACAACTTCCAAGGGAAAAACTGTTTTTT

J: TRBJ2-1
D: TRBD2
V: TRBV7-9
CDR3: CASSSRYSGNINEQFF
DNA: TGTGCCAGCAGCTCACGCTACAGCGGGAATATCAATGAGCAGTTCTTC

J: TRBJ1-2
D: TRBD1
V: TRBV19
CDR3: CASGQGAGYTF
DNA: TGTGCCAGCGGACAGGGGGCTGGCTACACCTTC

J: TRBJ1-3
D: TRBD1
V: TRBV4-2
CDR3: CASSHLGRGQEGNTIYF
DNA: TGTGCCAGCAGTCACCTTGGGCGGGGACAGGAGGGAAACACCATATATTTT

J: TRBJ2-7
D: NA
V: TRBV6-6
CDR3: CASSPRDEQYF
DNA: TGTGCCAGCAGTCCAAGGGACGAGCAGTACTTC

J: TRBJ1-1
D: TRBD1
V: TRBV3-1/TRBV3-2
CDR3: CASSQGTGLIEGSRAFF
DNA: TGTGCCAGCAGCCAAGGGACAGGCCTAATTGAGGGCTCGCGAGCTTTCTTT

J: TRBJ2-7
D: TRBD2
V: TRBV4-2
CDR3: CASRVRAGGPYEQYF
DNA: TGTGCCAGCAGGGTGAGGGCGGGAGGGCCCTACGAGCAGTACTTC

J: TRBJ2-7
D: NA
V: TRBV7-8
CDR3: CASSLRDTREYEQYF
DNA: TGTGCCAGCAGCCTTCGGGACACCCGAGAATACGAGCAGTACTTC

J: TRBJ2-3
D: NA
V: TRBV19
CDR3: CAARGGPGTDTQYF
DNA: TGTGCCGCTAGGGGAGGTCCTGGCACAGATACGCAGTATTTT

J: TRBJ1-2
D: NA
V: TRBV29-1
CDR3: CSVGGENYGYTF
DNA: TGCAGCGTGGGGGGTGAGAACTATGGCTACACCTTC

J: TRBJ2-1
D: NA
V: TRBV6-1
CDR3: CASSEEPVRNEQFF
DNA: TGTGCCAGCAGTGAAGAACCCGTAAGGAATGAGCAGTTCTTC

J: TRBJ2-7
D: TRBD2
V: TRBV27
CDR3: CASSRGEGGSSYEQYF
DNA: TGTGCCAGCAGCCGGGGGGAGGGAGGGAGCTCCTACGAGCAGTACTTC